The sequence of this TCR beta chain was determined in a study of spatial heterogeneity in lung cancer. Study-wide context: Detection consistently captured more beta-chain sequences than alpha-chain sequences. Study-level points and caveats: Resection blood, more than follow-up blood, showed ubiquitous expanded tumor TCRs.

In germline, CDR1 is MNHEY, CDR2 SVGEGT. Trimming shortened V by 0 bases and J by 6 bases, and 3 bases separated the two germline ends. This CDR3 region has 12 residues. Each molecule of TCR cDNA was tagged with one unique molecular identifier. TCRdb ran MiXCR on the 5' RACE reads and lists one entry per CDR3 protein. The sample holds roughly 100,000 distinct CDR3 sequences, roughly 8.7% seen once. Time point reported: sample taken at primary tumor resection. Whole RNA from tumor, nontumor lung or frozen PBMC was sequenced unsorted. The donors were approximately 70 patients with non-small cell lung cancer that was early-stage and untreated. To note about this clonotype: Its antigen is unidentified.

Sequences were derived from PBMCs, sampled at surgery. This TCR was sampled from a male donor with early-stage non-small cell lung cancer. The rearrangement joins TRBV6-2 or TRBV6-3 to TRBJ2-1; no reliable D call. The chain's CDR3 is CASSYSSNEQFF. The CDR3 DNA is TGTGCCAGCAGTTACTCGAGCAATGAGCAGTTCTTC.